A selection of T cell receptor beta chains follows, all from one sample in a study of PD-1 blockade in mismatch repair-deficient tumors. Clones were read by immunoSEQ multiplex PCR, and TCRdb kept only the in-frame ones, dropping some. The sample includes about 79,000 clones, approximately 80% of them seen just once. The source was peripheral blood, collected 44 weeks after starting pembrolizumab. These TCRs come from an adult with mismatch repair-deficient cancer. Both conserved end residues are part of each CDR3. A D gene is named only where the DNA matches it firmly. Some rows have no size entry. The others give once, few or many, or a class for an expanded clone.

NA	TRBJ2-7	TRBV14	TRBD1	15	TGTGCCAGCAGCATCACCGGGACAGGGCCCTACGAGCAGTACTTC	CASSITGTGPYEQYF
NA	TRBJ2-2	TRBV27	NA	15	TGTGCCAGCAGTTATTGGCCCCGGCGAACCGGGGAGCTGTTTTTT	CASSYWPRRTGELFF
NA	TRBJ2-5	TRBV5-4	NA	14	TGTGCCAGCAGCCCAGGGGGGTCCCAAGAGACCCAGTACTTC	CASSPGGSQETQYF
NA	TRBJ1-2	TRBV9	NA	14	TGTGCCAGCAGCGTAGGTGGGGGGGCCTATGGCTACACCTTC	CASSVGGGAYGYTF
NA	TRBJ2-4	TRBV14	TRBD2	16	TGTGCCAGCAGCCAAGGACTAGCGGGAGCCAAAAACATTCAGTACTTC	CASSQGLAGAKNIQYF
NA	TRBJ2-7	TRBV5-1	NA	15	TGCGCCAGCACCCCCGGGGGCCAGTTCCCCTACGAGCAGTACTTC	CASTPGGQFPYEQYF
NA	TRBJ2-1	TRBV4-1	NA	14	TGCGCCAGCAGCCAAGAGGAACTCTACAATGAGCAGTTCTTC	CASSQEELYNEQFF
NA	TRBJ1-3	TRBV28	NA	12	TGTGCCAGCAGGGGAACAGGAAACACCATATATTTT	CASRGTGNTIYF
NA	TRBJ2-5	TRBV7-3	TRBD1	15	TGTGCCAGCAGCCCCGACAGGGGAAGGGTGGAGACCCAGTACTTC	CASSPDRGRVETQYF
NA	TRBJ2-2	TRBV6-5	NA	13	TGTGCCAGCAGTTGGGGGAACACCGGGGAGCTGTTTTTT	CASSWGNTGELFF
NA	TRBJ2-7	TRBV19	TRBD2	15	TGTGCCAGTAGTATACTAGCGGAGACTACCTACGAGCAGTACTTC	CASSILAETTYEQYF
NA	TRBJ2-7	TRBV30	NA	13	TGTGCCTGGGCTCCGGGACACAACTACGAGCAGTACTTC	CAWAPGHNYEQYF
NA	TRBJ2-1	TRBV11-2	TRBD2	15	TGTGCCAGCAGCTGGGGGGGACTAGCGGTCGGTGAGCAGTTCTTC	CASSWGGLAVGEQFF
NA	TRBJ2-7	TRBV5-6	TRBD1	15	TGTGCCAGCAGCTTGCCCGGACAGGGCAGGGACGAGCAGTACTTC	CASSLPGQGRDEQYF
NA	TRBJ2-5	TRBV15	TRBD2	17	TGTGCCACCAGCAGAGATGCGGGTGCGGGGGGGCAAGAGACCCAGTACTTC	CATSRDAGAGGQETQYF
NA	TRBJ2-7	TRBV2	NA	15	TGTGCCAGCAGTGAATACCGTAGCAGCTCCTACGAGCAGTACTTC	CASSEYRSSSYEQYF
NA	TRBJ1-1	TRBV6-1	TRBD1	18	TGTGCCAGCAGTGGATTCAGGGGGACGGGCCTGGGAGGAGCTGAAGCTTTCTTT	CASSGFRGTGLGGAEAFF
NA	TRBJ2-7	TRBV27	NA	17	TGTGCCAGCAGTCCATTAAACCGGGAATATAAGCCCTACGAGCAGTACTTC	CASSPLNREYKPYEQYF
NA	TRBJ2-3	TRBV7-9	TRBD2	18	TGTGCCAGCAGCCAAGTCTTCGGACTAGCGATCAGCACAGATACGCAGTATTTT	CASSQVFGLAISTDTQYF
NA	TRBJ2-1	TRBV27	NA	15	TGTGCCAGCAGTTTGTCGACTAGCTCCTACAATGAGCAGTTCTTC	CASSLSTSSYNEQFF
NA	TRBJ1-1	TRBV4-1	NA	15	TGCGCCAGCAGCCAAGAGGGGGCGGGGGACACTGAAGCTTTCTTT	CASSQEGAGDTEAFF
NA	TRBJ2-7	TRBV21-1	NA	15	TGTGCCAGCAGCAAAGAACCTAGCGCAGACTACGAGCAGTACTTC	CASSKEPSADYEQYF
once	TRBJ2-7	TRBV14	NA	15	TGTGCCAGCAGCCAAGCCGCTGGAACCCTATACGAGCAGTACTTC	CASSQAAGTLYEQYF
NA	TRBJ1-5	TRBV19	NA	13	TGTGCCAGTAGTACAGACAGCAATCAGCCCCAGCATTTT	CASSTDSNQPQHF
NA	TRBJ2-3	TRBV6-1	NA	17	TGTGCCAGCAGTGATAATAGGATCTCGATTAGCACAGATACGCAGTATTTT	CASSDNRISISTDTQYF
NA	TRBJ2-5	TRBV25-1	NA	11	TGTGCCAGCTCTACGGGGAGGACCCAGTACTTC	CASSTGRTQYF
NA	TRBJ2-7	TRBV13	TRBD1	15	TGTGCCAGCAGCTCACCTAGGACAGGGACCTACGAGCAGTACTTC	CASSSPRTGTYEQYF
NA	TRBJ2-1	TRBV2	NA	12	TGTGCCAGCAACCGGCTGGCTGGTGAGCAGTTCTTC	CASNRLAGEQFF
NA	TRBJ1-2	TRBV9	NA	14	TGTGCCAGCAGCGTAGGGACAGAGAACTATGGCTACACCTTC	CASSVGTENYGYTF
NA	TRBJ2-4	TRBV2	TRBD1	13	TGTGCCAGCAGTGCCGGGGACAGGGGAGTTCAGTACTTC	CASSAGDRGVQYF
NA	TRBJ2-7	TRBV12-5	NA	14	TGTGCTAGTGCCCCGGCGGAGGGACCCTACGAGCAGTACTTC	CASAPAEGPYEQYF
NA	TRBJ2-7	TRBV7-2	TRBD1	14	TGTGCCAGCAGCTTTCGACAGGGGACCTACGAGCAGTACTTC	CASSFRQGTYEQYF
few	TRBJ1-1	TRBV7-2	NA	13	TGTGCCAGCAGCCCACAGGGCGGGTCTGAAGCTTTCTTT	CASSPQGGSEAFF
NA	TRBJ2-1	TRBV7-3	TRBD2	19	TGTGCCAGCCTAAGCCGACCGCCGGAGGTCGGGAGGGCCTCCAATGAGCAGTTCTTC	CASLSRPPEVGRASNEQFF
NA	TRBJ2-7	TRBV19	NA	14	TGTGCCAGTAGTATCCGGGGGAGCTCCTACGAGCAGTACTTC	CASSIRGSSYEQYF
NA	TRBJ1-1	TRBV2	NA	11	TGTGCCAGCAGTGCGGACAGTGAAGCTTTCTTT	CASSADSEAFF
NA	TRBJ2-3	TRBV5-1	NA	12	TGCGCCAGCAGCTTACAGAAAGATACGCAGTATTTT	CASSLQKDTQYF
NA	TRBJ2-1	TRBV5-4	NA	16	TGTGCCAGCAGTCTTAAGGGGTTCCCTTCCTACAATGAGCAGTTCTTC	CASSLKGFPSYNEQFF
NA	TRBJ2-1	TRBV18	NA	14	TGTGCCAGCTCACCATACAGCGAAGACAATGAGCAGTTCTTC	CASSPYSEDNEQFF
NA	TRBJ2-3	TRBV19	NA	14	TGTGCCAGTAGTATAGGGGGAGTCCCAGATACGCAGTATTTT	CASSIGGVPDTQYF
NA	TRBJ1-1	TRBV9	NA	13	TGTGCCAGCAGCGTAGAGGGGAACACTGAAGCTTTCTTT	CASSVEGNTEAFF
NA	TRBJ2-1	TRBV9	TRBD2	18	TGTGCCAGCAGCGTAGAGCCTAGCGGGGGGAGTGGTGTGTATGAGCAGTTCTTC	CASSVEPSGGSGVYEQFF